This record looks at one T cell receptor (beta chain) sequence and its context. Its ends do not fully match the called genes, so a read error is possible. This specimen belongs to a study of T cells in Graves' hyperthyroidism and ophthalmopathy. In germline, CDR1 is SNHLY, CDR2 FYNNEI. This CDR3 comprises 15 residues. Amplification of TCR beta CDR3 regions used RNA as the template. HTBI primers drove first-round RT-PCR of the TCR CDR3. A single record per CDR3 protein comes from TCRdb applying MiXCR to the multiplex PCR reads. The data show 85,000 to 110,000 distinct CDR3 sequences, about 45% seen once.

Sequencing was performed on blood. The TCR originated in a man in his forties or fifties with Graves' hyperthyroidism. The V and J genes are TRBV2 and TRBJ1-5; D possibly corresponds to TRBD1 (6 bases). CDR3 coding DNA: TGTGCCAGTCGAGGACAGCCTCATAGCAATCAGCCCCAGCGTTTT. Translating gives CASRGQPHSNQPQRF.